The 24 T cell receptor beta chains below all came from one sample that was sequenced in a study of blood T cell repertoires in COVID-19. Clones were sequenced by immunoSEQ multiplex PCR, and TCRdb holds only the in-frame ones, with some missing. The sample includes 300,000 to 400,000 clones, under 95% of them seen just once. The source material was peripheral blood. The source of these receptors is a young woman who had recovered from COVID-19.

The table lists this clone with a count of one. The V and J genes are TRBV6-4 and TRBJ2-7; 9 bases are shared with TRBD2. Per the germline V gene, CDR1 is MRHNA and CDR2 is SNTAGT. The CDR3 sequence is 14 residues long. The V and J ends lost 4 bases and 5 bases, in that order; junction bases with no gene match: 6. In nucleotides, the CDR3 is TGTGCCAGCAGTGTCGCTAGCGGGGTCCACGAGCAGTACGTC. Protein sequence: CASSVASGVHEQYV.

DNA of the CDR3: TGTGCCAGCAGTAGGGACAGGGGGCGCGTCTCTGAAGCTTTCTTT. Translating gives CASSRDRGRVSEAFF. This rearrangement joins TRBV6-6 to TRBJ1-1; 12 nucleotides line up with TRBD1. The ends lost 5 bases at V and 6 bases at J; junction bases unmatched: 7. The CDR3 is made up of 15 amino acids. Germline lookup yields CDR1 MNHNY and CDR2 SVGAGI (reference sequence).

The gene calls are TRBV28 and TRBJ1-2, with 9 bases identical to TRBD1. The CDR3 length is 13 residues. CDR1 is MDHEN, CDR2 SYDVKM, per germline. V lost 6 bases to trimming and J lost 7 bases; unmatched junction nucleotides: 6. DNA of the CDR3: TGTGCCAGCAGGCACAGGGGGCTGAGTGGCTACACCTTC. Protein product: CASRHRGLSGYTF.

Written as DNA, the CDR3 is TGTGCCAGCAGCCTCCGGACACAGTTCTATGGCTACACCTTC. It codes for CASSLRTQFYGYTF. J is TRBJ1-2 and V is TRBV6-5, with D possibly TRBD1 on 5 matching bases. This CDR3 contains 14 residues. CDR1 and CDR2 from the germline V gene are MNHEY and SVGAGI. The V end was cut by 6 bases, the J end by 4 bases, with 15 bases between.

The chain joins TRBV29-1 to TRBJ2-5; a possible D gene is TRBD1 (5 bases). V was pared by 7 bases and J by 2 bases, with 11 bases between. The CDR3 sequence is 12 residues long. The germline V gene encodes CDR1 SQVTM and CDR2 ANQGSEA. CDR3 protein: CSARQSQETQYF. As DNA, the CDR3 is TGCAGCGCCCGACAGAGTCAAGAGACCCAGTACTTC.

The rearrangement uses TRBV11-2 and TRBJ2-7; 10 bases are shared with TRBD2. V trimming: 4 bases; J trimming: 3 bases; junction bases outside the gene matches: 9. Germline V gene data show CDR1 as SGHAT and CDR2 as FQNNGV. This CDR3 contains 16 residues. The CDR3 DNA follows: TGTGCCAGCAGCTCCTTAGCGGGAGGCCGGTTCTACGAGCAGTACGTC. It is translated as CASSSLAGGRFYEQYV.

The J gene is TRBJ1-1, the V gene TRBV19; D unclear. Germline-derived CDR1 and CDR2 are LNHDA and SQIVND (reference sequence). The V end was cut by 6 bases, the J end by 5 bases, with 22 bases between. This CDR3 is built from 16 residues. The CDR3 DNA is TGTGCCAGTAGATACCGATTCGGGGTTAAGGGTACTGAAGCTTTCTTT. Residues: CASRYRFGVKGTEAFF.

The chain joins TRBV28 to TRBJ1-5; D is uncertain. The V end lost 5 bases, the J end lost 0 bases, and 20 bases lay between the germline ends. Germline V gene sequence: CDR1 MDHEN, CDR2 SYDVKM. The CDR3 has 18 residues. Here the CDR3 reads CASSIWSLVDYSNQPQHF. CDR3 in DNA: TGTGCCAGCAGTATTTGGAGTTTGGTAGATTATAGCAATCAGCCCCAGCATTTT.

The chain combines TRBV6-2 or TRBV6-3 with TRBJ2-2; 8 nucleotides align to TRBD2. Trimming at V came to 5 bases and at J to 4 bases, leaving 6 bases not matched to a gene. In germline, CDR1 is MNHEY, CDR2 SVGEGT. The CDR3 has 15 residues. The DNA for the CDR3 is TGTGCCAGCAGTAAAGCGGGAGAAGGCACCGGGGAGCTGTTTTTT. This encodes CASSKAGEGTGELFF.

The chain has TRBV19 and TRBJ1-5; D perhaps matches TRBD1 (5 bases). Germline V gene lookup returns CDR1 LNHDA and CDR2 SQIVND (reference sequence). The CDR3 has 14 amino acids. V lost 5 bases and J lost 11, with 19 bases in between. This CDR3 is CASSGQGNFQAQHF. The CDR3 DNA is TGTGCCAGTAGTGGGCAGGGTAATTTCCAGGCCCAGCATTTT.

The rearrangement joins TRBV7-9 to TRBJ1-2; D possibly corresponds to TRBD1 (5 bases). V was clipped by 0 bases and J by 6 bases, with 20 bases between them. Germline CDR1 is SEHNR and CDR2 is FQNEAQ (reference sequence). This CDR3 is built from 17 residues. The CDR3 sequence is CASSLAIQTTGVDGYTF. In DNA, the CDR3 is TGTGCCAGCAGCTTAGCGATACAGACGACGGGGGTGGATGGCTACACCTTC.

The chain recombines TRBV28 with TRBJ2-7, with 10 bases lining up with TRBD2. The ends lost 8 bases at V and 6 bases at J; junction bases unmatched: 4. From germline, CDR1 is MDHEN and CDR2 SYDVKM. This CDR3 is built from 12 residues. CDR3 sequence reads: CASQSGRGEQYV. The CDR3 region has the DNA TGTGCCAGCCAAAGCGGGAGGGGCGAGCAGTACGTC.

The chain couples TRBV10-2 to TRBJ1-5; 9 nucleotides align to TRBD1. The CDR3 length is 15 residues. Germline V CDR1 and CDR2: WSHSY, SAAADI. Unmatched junction bases numbered 2, after V lost 3 bases and J lost 2 bases. CDR3 in amino acids: CASSDRTGGNQPQHF. The CDR3 DNA reads as TGCGCCAGCAGTGATAGGACAGGGGGCAATCAGCCCCAGCATTTT.

The chain has TRBV7-2 and TRBJ1-4, with D maybe TRBD1 (6 bases). The CDR3 covers 13 residues. The V and J ends lost 5 bases and 8 bases respectively, with 12 bases between them. Germline values: CDR1 SGHTA, CDR2 FQGNSA. CDR3 DNA: TGTGCCAGCAGCCTGGGACACCTAGAAAAACTGTTTTTT. This translates into CASSLGHLEKLFF.

This clone has only one observation. The gene calls are TRBV27 and TRBJ1-1; D uncertain. The CDR3 length is 14 residues. V gave up 3 bases and J gave up 4 bases, with 12 bases separating them. Per the germline V gene, CDR1 is MNHEY and CDR2 is SMNVEV (reference sequence). The chain's CDR3 is CASSFLSTGTEAFF. The CDR3 region has the DNA TGTGCCAGCAGTTTTCTTTCAACCGGCACTGAAGCTTTCTTT.

The chain carries TRBV24-1 and TRBJ1-5; TRBD1 might be the D (5 bases). The germline V and J ends were trimmed by 9 bases and 0 bases, with 11 bases remaining between them. The CDR3 consists of 14 residues. The V gene's germline CDR1 is KGHDR and CDR2 SFDVKD. In DNA, the CDR3 is TGTGCCACCGGGGCACGGTTTAGCAATCAGCCCCAGCATTTT. It translates to CATGARFSNQPQHF.

DNA of the CDR3: TGCGCCAGCAGCTTGGTCGCCTCAGGGACTGAAGCTTTCTTT. Residues: CASSLVASGTEAFF. The V and J genes are TRBV5-1 and TRBJ1-1, with D tentatively TRBD1 (5 bases). CDR1 and CDR2 (germline): SGHRS, YFSETQ. V was shortened by 0 bases and J by 5 bases, with 11 bases between the two germline ends. There are 14 residues in the CDR3.

This clone was found once. V gene TRBV10-1 combines with J gene TRBJ2-1; tentative D call: TRBD2 (5 bases). The germline V and J ends were trimmed by 4 bases and 8 bases, with 18 bases remaining between them. The CDR3 is 15 residues long. The germline gives CDR1 WNHNN, CDR2 SYGVQD (reference sequence). This chain's CDR3 is CASSAGLVNRDEQFF. DNA for the CDR3: TGCGCCAGCAGTGCCGGACTGGTGAATAGGGATGAGCAGTTCTTC.

V gene TRBV2 combines with J gene TRBJ1-1; tentatively, D is TRBD1 (5 bases). V shed 4 bases and J shed 6 bases, with 9 bases lying between them. CDR3 size: 12 residues. Per germline, CDR1 SNHLY and CDR2 FYNNEI. Here the CDR3 reads CASSGVRAEAFF. Here the CDR3 DNA reads TGTGCCAGCAGTGGGGTCAGGGCTGAAGCTTTCTTT. Looking up the rest from reference TRBV2 and TRBJ1-1 gives the full variable domain: EPEVTQTPSHQVTQMGQEVILRCVPISNHLYFYWYRQILGQKVEFLVSFYNNEISEKSEIFDDQFSVERPDGSNFTLKIRSTKLEDSAMYFCASSGVRAEAFFGQGTRLTVV.

The chain has TRBV27 and TRBJ1-5, with D unresolved. This CDR3 has 14 amino acids. The V gene's germline CDR1 is MNHEY and CDR2 SMNVEV (reference sequence). V dropped 6 bases and J dropped 2 bases, with 11 bases sitting between them. CDR3 region: CASSLGPGNQPQHF. CDR3 DNA sequence: TGTGCCAGCAGCCTGGGCCCGGGCAATCAGCCCCAGCATTTT.

The rearrangement links TRBV10-2 to TRBJ1-3; perhaps TRBD1 as D (6 bases). V lost 10 bases to trimming and J lost 0 bases, with 16 bases between them. Germline-derived CDR1 and CDR2 are WSHSY and SAAADI. This CDR3 spans 15 amino acids. Here the CDR3 reads CATAPGTLSGNTIYF. DNA of the CDR3: TGCGCCACCGCGCCCGGGACACTCTCTGGAAACACCATATATTTT.

This sequence joins TRBV3-1 (or the pseudogene TRBV3-2) and TRBJ2-7; D remains ambiguous. Germline V lookup: CDR1 LGHDT, CDR2 YNNKEL (reference sequence). This CDR3 contains 11 residues. The CDR3 coding sequence is TGTGTCGAGGCGCGGCCCTACGAGCAGTACGTC. This sequence encodes CVEARPYEQYV.

V is TRBV5-3 and J is TRBJ1-2; the match to TRBD1 covers 8 bases. TRBV5-3 is classed as an ORF, of uncertain function. This CDR3 has 15 residues. V was pared by 0 bases and J by 3 bases, with 4 bases of the junction left unmatched. The CDR3 nucleotides read TGTGCCAGAAGCTTGGGGGACAGGAGCGACTATGGCTACACCTTC. Translation gives CARSLGDRSDYGYTF.

The CDR3 spells CASSHQFYAGSSYNEQFF. The CDR3 nucleotides are TGCGCCAGCAGCCATCAATTCTACGCGGGCAGCTCCTACAATGAGCAGTTCTTC. The chain combines TRBV4-3 with TRBJ2-1, with D tentatively TRBD2 (5 bases). Germline CDR1 LGHNA, CDR2 YSLEER. The ends were cut back, 3 bases at V and 0 bases at J, with 18 bases in the middle. The CDR3 is 18 residues long.